A selection of T cell receptor beta chains follows, all from one sample in a study of cytomegalovirus exposure and HLA in healthy donors. Clones were sequenced by immunoSEQ multiplex PCR, and TCRdb holds only the in-frame ones, with some missing. Among about 160,000 clones listed, 84% were seen once. Source material: PBMCs. Receptors were obtained from a man aged 25 to 45 in good health and CMV-seropositive. Both conserved end residues are part of each CDR3. A D gene is named only where the DNA matches it firmly.

D gene	V gene	J gene	CDR3 length	CDR3 protein	CDR3 DNA
-	TRBV7-9	TRBJ2-3	14	CASSYSGGLDTQYF	TGTGCCAGCAGCTACTCAGGGGGGTTAGATACGCAGTATTTT
-	TRBV30	TRBJ1-1	15	CAWSGGGRSNTEAFF	TGTGCCTGGAGTGGAGGAGGACGGTCGAACACTGAAGCTTTCTTT
-	TRBV11-1	TRBJ2-3	14	CASSLAGATDTQYF	TGTGCCAGCAGCTTAGCGGGAGCCACAGATACGCAGTATTTT
-	TRBV6-5	TRBJ2-7	14	CASSSGGNLGRQYF	TGTGCCAGCAGTTCCGGAGGGAATCTGGGACGGCAGTACTTC
-	TRBV4-1	TRBJ2-3	20	CASSPEGWLLRGSSTDTQYF	TGCGCCAGCAGCCCTGAGGGTTGGCTTCTCCGTGGGTCTAGCACAGATACGCAGTATTTT
-	TRBV15	TRBJ2-1	15	CATSREPSGSNEQFF	TGTGCCACCAGCAGAGAGCCTTCGGGGTCCAATGAGCAGTTCTTC
-	TRBV9	TRBJ2-5	14	CASGVGRGRETQYF	TGTGCCAGCGGGGTAGGGCGGGGTCGAGAGACCCAGTACTTC
-	TRBV7-3	TRBJ2-7	15	CASSPAYGVAYEQYF	TGTGCCAGCAGCCCCGCCTACGGGGTAGCCTACGAGCAGTACTTC
-	TRBV7-8	TRBJ1-1	15	CASSILGGPGLRAFF	TGTGCCAGCAGCATTTTGGGGGGGCCCGGGCTGAGAGCTTTCTTT
-	TRBV7-9	TRBJ2-1	13	CASSGTTGAEQFF	TGTGCCAGCAGCGGGACGACAGGTGCGGAGCAGTTCTTC